The rows below give T cell receptor beta chains drawn from one sample of a study of blood T cell repertoires in COVID-19. Produced via immunoSEQ multiplex PCR; TCRdb's table is partial and in-frame only. The sample has around 200,000 clones; about 83% are singletons. The specimen was PBMCs or T cells enriched from blood (not recorded which). Receptor source: a man aged 40-49 years with acute COVID-19. The CDR3 runs from the conserved cysteine through the conserved F or W. The order of the fields is clone size, J gene, V gene, D gene, CDR3 length, CDR3 protein, CDR3 DNA. The D gene is left open where the match is weak. Some rows mark clone size as missing; the rest say once, few, many or name a class of expanded clone.

>few|TRBJ2-2|TRBV27|TRBD1|15
CASSLLTGGTGELFF
TGTGCCAGCAGTTTACTCACAGGGGGCACCGGGGAGCTGTTTTTT
>NA|TRBJ2-3|TRBV5-1|NA|14
CASSDKGPEVTQYF
TGCGCCAGCTCCGATAAGGGGCCCGAGGTTACGCAGTATTTT
>once|TRBJ1-2|TRBV19|NA|16
CASSLDLGGANYGYTF
TGTGCCAGTAGTCTGGACTTAGGCGGGGCTAACTATGGCTACACCTTC
>NA|TRBJ1-5|TRBV12-3/TRBV12-4|NA|13
CASSFGGYQPQHF
TGTGCCAGCAGTTTCGGCGGATATCAGCCCCAGCATTTT
>NA|TRBJ2-3|TRBV5-6|TRBD1|15
CASSLLGQGADTQYF
TGTGCCAGCAGCTTGCTGGGACAGGGGGCGGATACGCAGTATTTT
>once|TRBJ2-7|TRBV16|TRBD1|14
CASSPLGQGAEQYF
TGTGCCAGCAGCCCTTTGGGACAGGGGGCGGAGCAGTACTTC
>NA|TRBJ1-1|TRBV6-1|NA|13
CASSEAANGEAFF
TGTGCCAGCAGTGAAGCGGCCAATGGCGAAGCTTTCTTT
>NA|TRBJ2-7|TRBV13|NA|12
CASSFSRSEQYF
TGTGCCAGCAGCTTCAGTCGCTCCGAGCAGTACTTC
>NA|TRBJ1-2|TRBV2|TRBD1|14
CASRGDRRVDGYTF
TGTGCCAGCAGGGGGGACAGGAGAGTGGATGGCTACACCTTC
>NA|TRBJ2-3|TRBV19|TRBD1|14
CASSTDDRADTQYF
TGTGCCAGTAGTACAGACGACAGGGCCGATACGCAGTATTTT
>NA|TRBJ2-3|TRBV6-5|NA|16
CASSYSAGVGPDTQYF
TGTGCCAGCAGTTACTCGGCAGGGGTAGGCCCAGATACGCAGTATTTT
>few|TRBJ1-2|TRBV5-1|NA|14
CASSLSSANYGYTF
TGCGCCAGCAGCTTGTCGTCAGCGAACTATGGCTACACCTTC
>NA|TRBJ2-7|TRBV29-1|TRBD1|13
CSVGQGLEYEQYF
TGCAGCGTCGGACAGGGCCTTGAATACGAGCAGTACTTC
>many|TRBJ2-7|TRBV7-3|TRBD1|15
CASSLRGQGTYEQYF
TGTGCCAGCAGCTTACGCGGACAGGGGACCTACGAGCAGTACTTC
>NA|TRBJ1-1|TRBV5-4|NA|12
CASSLLNTEAFF
TGTGCCAGCAGCTTACTTAACACTGAAGCTTTCTTT
>few|TRBJ2-7|TRBV29-1|NA|15
CSVVGGRLSSYEQYF
TGCAGCGTTGTCGGGGGACGTTTGAGCTCCTACGAGCAGTACTTC
>NA|TRBJ2-7|TRBV29-1|NA|11
CSVATDYEQYF
TGCAGCGTTGCGACAGACTACGAGCAGTACTTC
>NA|TRBJ1-5|TRBV3-1/TRBV3-2|NA|17
CASSQDFPGVSGQPQHF
TGTGCCAGCAGCCAAGATTTTCCAGGGGTGTCAGGGCAGCCCCAGCATTTT
>NA|TRBJ2-5|TRBV3-1/TRBV3-2|NA|10
CASSHGTQYF
TGTGCCAGCAGCCACGGGACCCAGTACTTC
>NA|TRBJ2-7|TRBV11-2|TRBD1|16
CASSSHDRTGNYEQYF
TGTGCCAGCAGCTCTCACGACCGGACAGGGAACTACGAGCAGTACTTC
>NA|TRBJ2-1|TRBV30|NA|11
CASADYNEQFF
TGTGCCTCGGCGGACTACAATGAGCAGTTCTTC
>NA|TRBJ2-2|TRBV5-6|TRBD2|17
CASSSHVAGVPGGELFF
TGTGCCAGCAGCTCCCACGTAGCGGGAGTCCCCGGCGGGGAGCTGTTTTTT
>NA|TRBJ1-2|TRBV6-2/TRBV6-3|TRBD1|13
CASSRTGSDGYTF
TGTGCCAGCAGCCGGACAGGGAGCGATGGCTACACCTTC
>NA|TRBJ1-2|TRBV3-1/TRBV3-2|NA|12
CASSLYRTGYTF
TGTGCCAGCAGCCTCTACAGGACCGGCTACACCTTC